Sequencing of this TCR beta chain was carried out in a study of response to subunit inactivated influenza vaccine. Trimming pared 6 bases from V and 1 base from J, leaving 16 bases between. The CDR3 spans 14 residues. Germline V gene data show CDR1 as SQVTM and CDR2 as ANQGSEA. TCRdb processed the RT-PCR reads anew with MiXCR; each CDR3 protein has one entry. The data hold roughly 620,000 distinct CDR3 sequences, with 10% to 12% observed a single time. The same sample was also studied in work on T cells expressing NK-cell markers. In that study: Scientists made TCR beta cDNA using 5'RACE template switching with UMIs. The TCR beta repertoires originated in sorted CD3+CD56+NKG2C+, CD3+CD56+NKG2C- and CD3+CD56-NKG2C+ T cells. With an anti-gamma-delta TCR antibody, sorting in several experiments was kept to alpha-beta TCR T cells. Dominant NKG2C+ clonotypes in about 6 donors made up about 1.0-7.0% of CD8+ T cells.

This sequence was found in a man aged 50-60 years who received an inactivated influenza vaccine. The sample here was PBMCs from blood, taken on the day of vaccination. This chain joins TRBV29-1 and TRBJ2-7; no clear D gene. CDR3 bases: TGCAGCGTGACCCCGCACCCAGGATCCTACGAGCAGTACTTC. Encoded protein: CSVTPHPGSYEQYF.